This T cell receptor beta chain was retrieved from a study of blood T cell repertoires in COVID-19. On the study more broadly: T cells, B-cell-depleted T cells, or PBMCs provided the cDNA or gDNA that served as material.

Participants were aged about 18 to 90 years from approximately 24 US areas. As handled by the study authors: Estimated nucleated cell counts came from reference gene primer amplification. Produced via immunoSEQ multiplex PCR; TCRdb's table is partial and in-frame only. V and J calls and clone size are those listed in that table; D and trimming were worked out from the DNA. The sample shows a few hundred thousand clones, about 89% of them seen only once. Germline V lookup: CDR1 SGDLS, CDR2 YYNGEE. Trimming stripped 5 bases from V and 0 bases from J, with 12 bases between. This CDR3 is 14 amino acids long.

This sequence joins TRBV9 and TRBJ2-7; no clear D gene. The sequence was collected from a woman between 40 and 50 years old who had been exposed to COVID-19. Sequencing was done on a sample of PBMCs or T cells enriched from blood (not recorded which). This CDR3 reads CASSVYESSYEQYF. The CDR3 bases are TGTGCCAGCAGTGTCTACGAGAGCTCCTACGAGCAGTACTTC.